At least ten counts were recorded for the clone carrying this T cell receptor (beta chain). What it binds is unknown. Molecular barcoding with unique molecular identifiers was used for the TCRbeta library. TCRdb re-called the PCR reads with MiXCR, one entry per CDR3 protein. This table holds a few hundred thousand distinct CDR3 sequences, around 7.1% found once. This sample is drawn from a study of T-cell reconstitution after alpha-beta-depleted transplantation in children. There are 10 residues in the CDR3. V shed 5 bases and J shed 3 bases, with 5 bases lying between them. Germline assignment: CDR1 DFQATT and CDR2 SNEGSKA (reference sequence). Study-level points and caveats: Newly generated T cells supplied most T-cell counts and diversity one year post-transplant.

The sequence was collected from a female patient aged 2-10 years who had a stem cell transplant for Fanconi anemia, so the T cells may come from the graft donor. The sequencing here drew on peripheral blood, taken 360 days after TCRalphabeta/CD19-depleted stem cell transplant. V usage is TRBV20-1 and J usage is TRBJ2-7; D is uncertain. The CDR3 region has the DNA TGCAGTGCTTCTATCTACGAGCAGTACTTC. Amino acid sequence: CSASIYEQYF.